The 8 T cell receptor beta chains below were found in one sample sequenced in a study of identical twins. Each CDR3 protein gets one entry after TCRdb re-called the 5' RACE reads with MiXCR. Of about 240,000 distinct CDR3 sequences listed, 7% to 8.5% are singletons. The data were also submitted as part of a second study, on yellow fever vaccine responses in identical twins.

Sequences were obtained from CD8+ T cells sorted from blood. The receptors originated from a young woman in good health.

The rearrangement joins TRBV7-9 to TRBJ2-3; 7 nucleotides align to TRBD2. This CDR3 region has 15 residues. CDR1 and CDR2 (germline): SEHNR, FQNEAQ (reference sequence). The ends lost 11 bases at V and 4 bases at J; junction bases unmatched: 15. CDR3 residues: CAGTHGAGEADTQYF. In DNA form, the CDR3 reads TGTGCCGGGACTCACGGGGCGGGAGAGGCAGATACGCAGTATTTT.

The chain links TRBV2 to TRBJ2-7; the D gene is possibly TRBD1 (6 bases). The CDR3 is 15 residues long. V shed 2 bases and J shed 2 bases, with 13 bases lying between them. CDR1 and CDR2 from the germline V gene are SNHLY and FYNNEI. CDR3 sequence (DNA): TGTGCCAGCAGTGAATACTGGACAGACACCTACGAGCAGTACTTC. It yields the protein CASSEYWTDTYEQYF.

This clonotype was recorded at least ten times. V usage is TRBV11-2 and J usage is TRBJ2-1, with D tentatively TRBD1 (5 bases). Germline CDR1 is SGHAT and CDR2 is FQNNGV. The germline V and J ends were trimmed by 3 bases and 8 bases, with 11 bases remaining between them. The CDR3 runs to 13 residues. The DNA of the CDR3 is TGTGCCAGCAGCTTCCCCAGGGTGGATGAGCAGTTCTTC. Its translation is CASSFPRVDEQFF.

The rearrangement uses TRBV27 and TRBJ2-1; 8 nucleotides align to TRBD2. Germline V gene data show CDR1 as MNHEY and CDR2 as SMNVEV (reference sequence). The CDR3 extends over 14 amino acids. Trimming removed 8 bases from V and 7 bases from J; junction bases left unmatched: 10. The DNA for the CDR3 is TGTGCCAGCCGGGGGGGGAGGGTTGCAAATGAGCAGTTCTTC. Residues: CASRGGRVANEQFF.

This clonotype has just a few counts. The chain combines TRBV20-1 with TRBJ2-3; TRBD1 agrees at 7 bases. V was pared by 6 bases and J by 2 bases, with 8 bases of the junction left unmatched. This CDR3 comprises 14 residues. In germline, CDR1 is DFQATT, CDR2 SNEGSKA (reference sequence). CDR3 DNA: TGCAGTGCCGATTCCGGGACAGACACAGATACGCAGTATTTT. This codes for CSADSGTDTDTQYF.

For the CDR3, the DNA is TGTGCCAGTAGTATGGGTGGGGGTCCCTCCTACGAGCAGTACTTC. This encodes CASSMGGGPSYEQYF. This chain links TRBV19 with TRBJ2-7, with D perhaps given as TRBD1 or TRBD2 (5 bases each). The ends were cut back, 3 bases at V and 0 bases at J, with 12 bases in the middle. CDR3 length equals 15 residues. CDR1 LNHDA and CDR2 SQIVND come from the germline V gene (reference sequence).

In its sample, this clonotype was seen many times. V gene TRBV12-3 or TRBV12-4 combines with J gene TRBJ2-1, with TRBD1 matching over 7 bases. The CDR3 runs to 11 residues. Unmatched junction bases numbered 3, after V lost 5 bases and J lost 11 bases. The CDR3 nucleotides read TGTGCCAGCAGTACACAGGGGAAGCAGTTCTTC. Its protein product is CASSTQGKQFF.

The chain has TRBV3-1 and TRBJ2-1; possibly TRBD1 or TRBD2 for D (5 bases each). V lost 0 bases to trimming and J lost 6 bases, with 9 bases between them. This CDR3 has 14 residues. Germline V lookup: CDR1 LGHDT, CDR2 YNNKEL (reference sequence). The CDR3 reads CASSQEGVANEQFF. The CDR3 DNA reads TGTGCCAGCAGCCAAGAGGGGGTGGCCAATGAGCAGTTCTTC.